Each of the 24 T cell receptor beta chains below was sequenced from the same sample in a study of shared clonotypes between healthy human individuals. Some clones are missing from TCRdb's copy, which holds only in-frame ones; the method was immunoSEQ multiplex PCR. This table has 2 million to 2.5 million clones, around 95% appearing once. Sequenced input: naive CD4+ T cells sorted from blood. The sample's subset: CD45RA+ positively selected. These receptors all stem from a man between 18 and 29 years old in good health.

CDR3 region: CASSPPRQRRDTEAFF. The CDR3 nucleotides read TGTGCCAGCTCACCACCGAGGCAGAGGCGAGACACTGAAGCTTTCTTT. The chain couples TRBV18 to TRBJ1-1, with D unclear. The germline V gene encodes CDR1 KGHSH and CDR2 LQKENI. V lost 0 bases and J lost 3, with 14 bases in between. The CDR3 length is 16 residues.

The chain links TRBV4-3 to TRBJ2-7; 12 bases line up with TRBD1. The CDR3 sequence is 18 residues long. Per the germline V gene, CDR1 is LGHNA and CDR2 is YSLEER. V dropped 3 bases and J dropped 4; count of bases not matched to a gene: 13. The CDR3 loop is CASSQDYFGTGGAYEQYF. The CDR3 DNA follows: TGCGCCAGCAGCCAGGACTACTTCGGGACAGGGGGCGCATACGAGCAGTACTTC.

The chain joins TRBV2 to TRBJ1-6; D remains unclear. V dropped 7 bases and J dropped 6 bases, with 13 bases sitting between them. The CDR3 sequence is 14 residues long. CDR1 is SNHLY, CDR2 FYNNEI, per germline. In DNA, the CDR3 is TGTGCCAGCATTCTTGGTAGTGTTAATTCACCCCTCCACTTT. It codes for CASILGSVNSPLHF.

The chain carries TRBV19 and TRBJ1-6, with D unresolved. Trimming cost V 3 bases and J 8 bases, with 14 bases left between them. The V gene's germline CDR1 is LNHDA and CDR2 SQIVND (reference sequence). CDR3 length: 15 amino acids. The CDR3 sequence: CASSIGRLRDSPLHF. CDR3 bases: TGTGCCAGTAGTATCGGGAGACTCCGGGATTCACCCCTCCACTTT.

This clone showed up just once. Distinct nucleotide sequences in the sample also encode this CDR3. This chain uses TRBV18 with TRBJ2-3; D unclear. V lost 3 bases to trimming and J lost 1 base, with 8 bases between them. CDR1 KGHSH and CDR2 LQKENI come from the germline V gene. CDR3 length: 14 residues. Here the CDR3 reads CASSPGLGTDTQYF. Written as DNA, the CDR3 is TGTGCCAGCTCACCTGGCCTAGGCACAGATACGCAGTATTTT.

The sample holds one count of this clone. This rearrangement joins TRBV7-2 to TRBJ1-1; no clear D gene. CDR3 length: 12 amino acids. From germline, CDR1 is SGHTA and CDR2 FQGNSA. V lost 2 bases and J 7 bases, leaving 8 bases between the germline ends. CDR3 DNA: TGTGCCAGCAGCTTATATTCTGGTGAAGCTTTCTTT. It codes for CASSLYSGEAFF.

The chain is built from TRBV18 and TRBJ1-3, with D maybe TRBD1 (5 bases). Germline V lookup: CDR1 KGHSH, CDR2 LQKENI. The CDR3 length is 17 residues. Trimming left V 2 bases short and J 0 bases short, with 14 bases between. The CDR3 region is CASSPVARGASGNTIYF. Here the CDR3 DNA reads TGTGCCAGCTCACCAGTGGCCCGCGGGGCCTCTGGAAACACCATATATTTT.

In the case of this clone: This specimen includes other DNA sequences encoding the same CDR3. This chain links TRBV11-3 with TRBJ2-2; TRBD2 matches 7 bases. The CDR3 is made up of 14 amino acids. Germline V gene lookup returns CDR1 SGHNT and CDR2 YENEEA. J was trimmed by 5 bases and V by 5 bases; bases with no gene match: 5. As DNA, the CDR3 is TGTGCCAGCAGCCCAGGACTAGGAACCGGGGAGCTGTTTTTT. Translation: CASSPGLGTGELFF. Variable domain in full (rest from reference TRBV11-3 and TRBJ2-2): EAGVVQSPRYKIIEKKQPVAFWCNPISGHNTLYWYLQNLGQGPELLIRYENEEAVDDSQLPKDRFSAERLKGVDSTLKIQPAELGDSAVYLCASSPGLGTGELFFGEGSRLTVL.

This clone appeared a single time. V gene TRBV5-8 combines with J gene TRBJ1-4, with 7 bases fitting TRBD1. CDR3 length: 16 amino acids. With 0 bases clipped from V and 4 bases from J, the junction kept 6 bases outside the gene matches. CDR1 and CDR2 (germline): SGHTS, YDEGEE. In nucleotides, the CDR3 is TGTGCCAGCAGCTTGGGACAGGGCCTTCTTAATGAAAAACTGTTTTTT. The encoded protein is CASSLGQGLLNEKLFF.

Only one count was recorded for this clone. The chain joins TRBV7-6 to TRBJ2-7, with D possibly being TRBD1 (6 bases). CDR1 SGHVS and CDR2 FNYEAQ come from the germline V gene. The CDR3 runs to 16 residues. V was pared by 3 bases and J by 3 bases, with 18 bases between. CDR3 in amino acids: CASSFSRTEKLYEQYF. CDR3 in DNA: TGTGCCAGCAGCTTCTCCCGGACAGAAAAACTCTACGAGCAGTACTTC.

V and J are TRBV7-2 and TRBJ2-2; D might be TRBD1 (6 bases). CDR3 length equals 16 residues. CDR1 and CDR2 (germline): SGHTA, FQGNSA. V shed 5 bases and J shed 0 bases, with 13 bases lying between them. In nucleotides, the CDR3 is TGTGCCAGCAGCCACGCCCGGACAGCGAACACCGGGGAGCTGTTTTTT. It yields the protein CASSHARTANTGELFF.

The chain uses TRBV2 and TRBJ2-7; perhaps TRBD2 as D (5 bases). Trimming cost V 5 bases and J 3 bases, with 17 bases left between them. Germline-derived CDR1 and CDR2 are SNHLY and FYNNEI. The CDR3 extends over 15 amino acids. DNA of the CDR3: TGTGCCAGCAGTCCGGACCAAGCGGTCTTCTACGAGCAGTACTTC. Translated: CASSPDQAVFYEQYF.

The CDR3 bases are TGTGCCAGCAGTTCCCCGACAGGGGGCTACGAGCAGTACTTC. The encoded protein is CASSSPTGGYEQYF. The chain joins TRBV27 to TRBJ2-7, with 9 positions matching TRBD1. The CDR3 covers 14 residues. In germline, CDR1 is MNHEY, CDR2 SMNVEV (reference sequence). Trimming at V came to 4 bases and at J to 3 bases, leaving 4 bases not matched to a gene.

The V and J genes are TRBV6-6 and TRBJ2-1; D remains unclear. Per the germline V gene, CDR1 is MNHNY and CDR2 is SVGAGI (reference sequence). The CDR3 has 16 residues. The germline V and J ends were trimmed by 0 bases and 5 bases, with 14 bases remaining between them. The CDR3 bases are TGTGCCAGCAGTTACTCGAGCAGGTCCTTTGACAATGAGCAGTTCTTC. It is translated as CASSYSSRSFDNEQFF.

This clone was seen only once. V is TRBV10-1 and J is TRBJ2-5; 8 positions match TRBD1. CDR3 length equals 12 residues. Germline V gene lookup returns CDR1 WNHNN and CDR2 SYGVQD (reference sequence). V trimming: 11 bases; J trimming: 4 bases; junction bases outside the gene matches: 6. The chain's CDR3 is CAGTGGRETQYF. The CDR3 coding sequence is TGCGCCGGAACAGGGGGGAGAGAGACCCAGTACTTC.

A note on this clone: The same CDR3 also results from other DNA sequences found in this sample. This sequence joins TRBV5-1 and TRBJ2-7; the match to TRBD1 covers 7 bases. The CDR3 spans 15 residues. The germline gives CDR1 SGHRS, CDR2 YFSETQ. The junction had 8 bases not matched to a gene; V was cut back by 5 bases and J by 0 bases. DNA for the CDR3: TGCGCCAGCAGTCTCACGACAGGGAGCTCCTACGAGCAGTACTTC. It yields the protein CASSLTTGSSYEQYF.

This clone has just a few counts. This sample includes further DNA sequences coding for the same CDR3. This rearrangement joins TRBV5-1 to TRBJ1-2; D ambiguous. Germline V gene lookup returns CDR1 SGHRS and CDR2 YFSETQ. The V end was cut by 0 bases, the J end by 0 bases, with 6 bases between. This CDR3 has 14 amino acids. CDR3 in DNA: TGCGCCAGCAGCTTGGAGTCCTCTAACTATGGCTACACCTTC. Protein sequence: CASSLESSNYGYTF.

This rearrangement joins TRBV5-6 to TRBJ1-2; maybe TRBD1 (5 bases). The CDR3 has 13 amino acids. Germline V lookup: CDR1 SGHDT, CDR2 YYEEEE. V was cut by 0 bases and J by 3 bases, with 6 bases left in between. The CDR3 DNA is TGTGCCAGCAGCTTGGGGGGCCACTATGGCTACACCTTC. Translating gives CASSLGGHYGYTF.

The chain has TRBV5-1 and TRBJ2-1; TRBD2 aligns across 9 bases. V lost 5 bases to trimming and J lost 4 bases; unmatched junction nucleotides: 7. The CDR3 runs to 15 residues. CDR1 SGHRS and CDR2 YFSETQ come from the germline V gene. CDR3 in amino acids: CASSLLAGQYNEQFF. In DNA, the CDR3 is TGCGCCAGCAGTTTACTAGCGGGCCAATACAATGAGCAGTTCTTC.

The genes are TRBV7-2 and TRBJ2-3; 7 bases are shared with TRBD1. CDR1 SGHTA and CDR2 FQGNSA come from the germline V gene. After removal of 3 bases from V and 9 bases from J, the junction contained 3 bases not matched to a gene. This CDR3 is 12 amino acids long. DNA of the CDR3: TGTGCCAGCAGCTTCCCGGGACAGACGCAGTATTTT. Amino acids: CASSFPGQTQYF.

The chain couples TRBV6-1 to TRBJ1-5; tentatively, D is TRBD1 (5 bases). V was clipped by 5 bases and J by 5 bases, with 13 bases between them. The CDR3 runs 14 residues. Per germline, CDR1 MNHNS and CDR2 SASEGT. The CDR3 nucleotides read TGTGCCAGCAGTCTCGCTTGGGGGTATCAGCCCCAGCATTTT. Amino acid sequence: CASSLAWGYQPQHF.

The chain links TRBV30 to TRBJ1-2, with D uncertain. The CDR3 contains 13 residues. V was trimmed by 2 bases and J by 7 bases, leaving 14 bases between them. The germline V gene encodes CDR1 GTSNPN and CDR2 SVGIG (reference sequence). CDR3 amino acids: CAWSPPYGAGYTF. CDR3 DNA sequence: TGTGCCTGGAGTCCACCCTACGGAGCTGGCTACACCTTC.

In regard to this clone: At one end, the junction sequence differs from germline, possibly due to a read error. The rearrangement uses TRBV7-7 and TRBJ2-5; D is perhaps TRBD2 (7 bases). The CDR3 length is 15 residues. Per germline, CDR1 SSHAT and CDR2 FNYEAQ (reference sequence). This CDR3 is CASSLSPSGGETQYF. CDR3 nucleotide sequence: TGTGCTAGCAGCTTATCCCCGTCGGGGGGCGAGACCCAGTACTTC.

In its sample, this clone was seen once. The genes are TRBV27 and TRBJ2-7; TRBD1 matches at 9 bases. V shed 3 bases and J 6 bases; nucleotides not matched to a gene: 3. This CDR3 has 13 amino acids. Germline values: CDR1 MNHEY, CDR2 SMNVEV (reference sequence). CDR3 region: CASSFTGGFEQYF. Written as DNA, the CDR3 is TGTGCCAGCAGTTTTACAGGGGGCTTCGAGCAGTACTTC.